This T cell receptor (beta chain) originates from a study of monozygotic twins with inflammatory bowel disease (dated 2019 in TCRdb). For the study in its entirety: A total of approximately 28 monozygotic twin pairs were included in the full study, comprising nine German pairs (four IBD-concordant, five IBD-discordant) and 19 IBD-discordant Danish pairs. Within discordant pairs, disease-associated traits were sought mainly by comparing IBD patients with their genetically identical healthy co-twins. Each individual had, on average, about 151 000 unique TCRalpha sequences and 181 000 unique TCRbeta sequences available for analysis. The full study reports these points: No single strong signal or clonotype linked to IBD turned up in the results, so the idea that one exists was not supported. Concordant and discordant twins showed no difference in repertoire similarity, possibly because of limited statistical power. TCRbeta repertoire diversity, by inverse Simpson index, was decreased in IBD patients compared with their healthy co-twins. Compared with healthy twins, IBD patients shared fewer clonotypes with other individuals, and the difference was most pronounced in patients with signs of disease activity. Because patients received different immunosuppressive treatments, the repertoires may have picked up extra background noise and variability between individuals. The analysis was unable to tell different T cell subtypes apart.

Library preparation employed 5' RACE. For each TCR library, 3,000 to 4,000 ng of total RNA was used. For each sample, cDNA synthesis was carried out in eight separate reactions using SMARTScribe reverse transcriptase. During cDNA synthesis, template switching introduced unique molecular identifiers that contained a 6-nucleotide sample barcode. Two nested PCRs of about 17 and 10 cycles amplified the TCRalpha and TCRbeta cDNA, and bead purification followed each PCR. Before amplification, the cDNA was treated with uracil DNA-glycosylase and purified using the QIAquick PCR purification kit. In the second PCR, Illumina TruSeq-compatible adapters and sample-specific barcodes were added. TapeStation and Qubit were used to check library quality and concentration, and about 5 ng of each library was pooled. Sequencing of pooled libraries was carried out on an Illumina HiSeq2500 single-index Rapid Run using 2 x 100 bp reads and custom sequencing primers. The original methods were these. UMI-based consensus assembly with MiGEC version 1.2.6 was used to correct PCR and sequencing errors. MiXCR version 2.1.1 was used to carry out V(D)J alignment, clonotype assembly and CDR3 extraction. To normalise gene usage, clonotype sharing and MAIT/NKT TCR abundance, the top 1000, 10 000 and 20 000 clonotypes in each sample were analysed. Diversity was computed as the inverse Simpson index with the vegan R package after downsampling to 27 000 UMIs. Paired Mann-Whitney U tests on discordant twin pairs were used, with Benjamini-Hochberg multiple-testing correction. Reads reprocessed by TCRdb are summarized as one entry per CDR3 protein sequence, and DNA is absent. The V and J calls and clone size are TCRdb's, not the authors'. This sample's table has entries for about 420,000 distinct CDR3 sequences. The ten largest clones add up to around 2.4% of the sample.

The germline V gene specifies MNHNS as CDR1 and SASEGT as CDR2. Spanning cysteine to phenylalanine, the CDR3 consists of 16 amino acids. The protein alone is recorded here. From each donor, a roughly 2.7 ml peripheral blood sample was drawn into PAXgene tubes and stored at -80 degrees C. Without T cell sorting, total RNA was isolated from whole blood using the PAXgene blood miRNA kit on an automated QIAcube. Peripheral blood from monozygotic twin pairs, either concordant or discordant for inflammatory bowel disease, underwent deep TCRalpha and TCRbeta repertoire profiling that used unique molecular barcoding. Smoking habits were recorded for all twin pairs, and each individual was classified as a current, former or never smoker. With respect to this clonotype: Its antigen target is currently unknown.

This sequence was found in a human donor with ulcerative colitis or Crohn's disease, or a healthy co-twin of an affected twin (not recorded which). Specimen: blood. The rearrangement combines TRBV6-1 with TRBJ1-2; TCRdb reports TRBD1, a call that lacks DNA to check it against. The CDR3 is CASSPGQGGGLRGYTF.